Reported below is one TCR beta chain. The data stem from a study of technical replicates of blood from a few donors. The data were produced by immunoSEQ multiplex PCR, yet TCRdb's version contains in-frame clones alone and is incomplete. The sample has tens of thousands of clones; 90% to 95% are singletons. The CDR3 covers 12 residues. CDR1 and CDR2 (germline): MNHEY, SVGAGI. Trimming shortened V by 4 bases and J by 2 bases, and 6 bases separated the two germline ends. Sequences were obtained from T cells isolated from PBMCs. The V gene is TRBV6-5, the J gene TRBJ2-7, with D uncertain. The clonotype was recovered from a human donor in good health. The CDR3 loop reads CASSSSTYEQYF. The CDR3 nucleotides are TGTGCCAGCAGTTCCTCTACCTACGAGCAGTACTTC.